This TCR beta chain was obtained from a study of neurological immune-mediated disorders. Germline CDR1 is PRHDT and CDR2 is FYEKMQ (reference sequence). This CDR3 is 16 amino acids long. V lost 0 bases, J lost 1 base, and 2 bases stayed unmatched. TCRdb independently ran MiXCR on the 5' RACE reads; one entry per CDR3 protein. The table shows 40,000 to 45,000 distinct CDR3 sequences, with about 6% occurring only once. This TCR derives from a woman in her forties in good health. The chain combines TRBV13 with TRBJ2-7, with 11 bases fitting TRBD2. What was sequenced was CD4+ T cells from blood. CDR3 nucleotides: TGTGCCAGCAGCTTAGGCCTAGCGGGAGGTTCCTACGAGCAGTACTTC. Translating gives CASSLGLAGGSYEQYF.